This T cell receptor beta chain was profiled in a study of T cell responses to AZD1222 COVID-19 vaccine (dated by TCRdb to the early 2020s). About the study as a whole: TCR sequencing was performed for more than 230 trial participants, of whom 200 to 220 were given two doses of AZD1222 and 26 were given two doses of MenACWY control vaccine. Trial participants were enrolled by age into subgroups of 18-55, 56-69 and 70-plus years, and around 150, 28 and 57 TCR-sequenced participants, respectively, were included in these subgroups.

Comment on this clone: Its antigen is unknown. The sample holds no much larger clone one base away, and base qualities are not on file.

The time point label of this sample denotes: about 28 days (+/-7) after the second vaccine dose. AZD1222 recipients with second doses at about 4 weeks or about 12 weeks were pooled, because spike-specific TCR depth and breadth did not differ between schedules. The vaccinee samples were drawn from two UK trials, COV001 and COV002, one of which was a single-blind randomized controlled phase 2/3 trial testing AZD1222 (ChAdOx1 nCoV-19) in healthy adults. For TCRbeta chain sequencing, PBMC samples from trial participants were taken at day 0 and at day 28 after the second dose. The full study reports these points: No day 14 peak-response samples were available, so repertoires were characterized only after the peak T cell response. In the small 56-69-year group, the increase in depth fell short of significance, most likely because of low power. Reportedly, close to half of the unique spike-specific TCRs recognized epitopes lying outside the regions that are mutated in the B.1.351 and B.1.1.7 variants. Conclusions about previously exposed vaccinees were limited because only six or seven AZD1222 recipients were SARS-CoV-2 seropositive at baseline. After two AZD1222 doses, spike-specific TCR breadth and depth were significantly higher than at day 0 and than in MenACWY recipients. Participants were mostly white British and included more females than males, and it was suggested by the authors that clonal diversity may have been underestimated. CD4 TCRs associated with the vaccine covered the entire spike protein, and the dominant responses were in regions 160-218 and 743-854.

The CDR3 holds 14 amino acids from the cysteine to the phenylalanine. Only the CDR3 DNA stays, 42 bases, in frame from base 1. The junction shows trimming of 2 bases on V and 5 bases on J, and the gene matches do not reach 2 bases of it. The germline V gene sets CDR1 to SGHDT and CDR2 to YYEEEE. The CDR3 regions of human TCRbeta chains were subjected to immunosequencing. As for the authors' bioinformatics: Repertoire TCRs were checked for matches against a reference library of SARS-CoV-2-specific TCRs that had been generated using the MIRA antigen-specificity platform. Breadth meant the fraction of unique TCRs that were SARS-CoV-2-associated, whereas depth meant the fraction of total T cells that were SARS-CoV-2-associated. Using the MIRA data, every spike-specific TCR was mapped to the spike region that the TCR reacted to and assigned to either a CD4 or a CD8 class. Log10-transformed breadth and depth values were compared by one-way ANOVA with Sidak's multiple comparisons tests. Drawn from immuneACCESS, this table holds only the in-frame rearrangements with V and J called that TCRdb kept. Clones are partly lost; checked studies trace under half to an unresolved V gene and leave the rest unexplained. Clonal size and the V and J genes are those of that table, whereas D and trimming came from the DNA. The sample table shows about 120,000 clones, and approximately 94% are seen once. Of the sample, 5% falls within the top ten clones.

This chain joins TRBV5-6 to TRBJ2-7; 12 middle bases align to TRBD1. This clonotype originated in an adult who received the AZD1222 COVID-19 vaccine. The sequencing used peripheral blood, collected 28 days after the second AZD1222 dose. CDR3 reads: CASSFGTGGNEQYF. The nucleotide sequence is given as TGTGCCAGCAGCTTTGGGACAGGGGGCAACGAGCAGTACTTC.